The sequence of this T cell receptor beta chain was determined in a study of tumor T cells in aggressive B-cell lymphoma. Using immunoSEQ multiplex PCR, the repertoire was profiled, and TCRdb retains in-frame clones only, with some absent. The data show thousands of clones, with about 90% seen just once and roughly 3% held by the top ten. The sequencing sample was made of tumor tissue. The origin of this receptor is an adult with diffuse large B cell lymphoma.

DNA for the CDR3: TGTGCCAGCAGCCCCCCCGACACTGAAGCTTTCTTT. Its protein product is CASSPPDTEAFF. The chain employs TRBV7-9 and TRBJ1-1; D is unresolved. Germline values: CDR1 SEHNR, CDR2 FQNEAQ (reference sequence). Trimming removed 5 bases at V and 3 bases at J, with 7 bases between. The CDR3 has 12 residues.